This T cell receptor beta chain was retrieved from a study of neurological immune-mediated disorders. Time point reported: longitudinal time-point 2. The study built unsorted libraries from 2 million PBMCs kept at -80 C. MiXCR was run by TCRdb on the 5' RACE reads, yielding one entry per CDR3 protein. The repertoire includes over 30,000 distinct CDR3 sequences, around 13% of them detected once, and approximately 2.2% sits in the top ten. Germline CDR1 and CDR2: MNHEY and SVGAGI. The CDR3 runs 14 residues. V was trimmed by 11 bases and J by 4 bases, leaving 20 bases between them. The table lists this clonotype with many counts.

Sample: PBMCs. This TCR was sampled from a woman in her thirties or forties in good health. The V and J genes are TRBV6-5 and TRBJ1-1, with no clear D. Written as DNA, the CDR3 is TGTGCCGTCAAATGGGGAGGCCGGGCCACTGAAGCTTTCTTT. Translated: CAVKWGGRATEAFF.